Listed below are T cell receptor beta chains from one sample, sequenced in a study of Graves' ophthalmopathy and Graves' hyperthyroidism. One entry per CDR3 protein, called by TCRdb with MiXCR from the multiplex PCR reads. The repertoire includes about 1.2 million distinct CDR3 sequences, less than 45% of them detected once, and 11% sits in the top ten. The sequenced sample consisted of peripheral blood or thyroid tissue (not recorded which). These receptors all come from an adult man with Graves' hyperthyroidism. Each CDR3 is given with its conserved first and last residue. Fields, in order: CDR3 DNA, CDR3 protein, V gene, J gene, D gene, clone size. The D gene is left open where the match is weak. A row's size may be missing; if present it is once, few, many or a size class.

DNA: TGTGCCAGCCAGGGCAGGGGCTTCGGAAACACCATATATTTT
CDR3: CASQGRGFGNTIYF
V: TRBV10-3
J: TRBJ1-3
D: .
size: .

DNA: TGTGCCAGCAGCTTAGGAGATATTGAGGGTTTCTTT
CDR3: CASSLGDIEGFF
V: TRBV7-9
J: TRBJ1-1
D: .
size: many

DNA: TGCGCCAGCAAGAGACAGGGGGCGAAGAAGGCCTATGGCTACACCTTC
CDR3: CASKRQGAKKAYGYTF
V: TRBV5-1
J: TRBJ1-2
D: TRBD1
size: .

DNA: TGTGCCACCAACCAGGCTCCTATACAGGGAAGCAATCAGCCCCAGCATTTT
CDR3: CATNQAPIQGSNQPQHF
V: TRBV25-1
J: TRBJ1-5
D: .
size: .

DNA: TGTGCCGCCTCCGAGATAAGGTCCGAGCAGTACTTC
CDR3: CAASEIRSEQYF
V: TRBV10-3
J: TRBJ2-7
D: .
size: .

DNA: TGTGCCAGCAGTTACGGTCCTTCAACTAATGAAAAACTGTTTTTT
CDR3: CASSYGPSTNEKLFF
V: TRBV25-1
J: TRBJ1-4
D: .
size: .

DNA: TGTGCCAGCAGCCAACTTAACAGGGCGAACACCGGGGAGCTGTTTTTT
CDR3: CASSQLNRANTGELFF
V: TRBV3-1
J: TRBJ2-2
D: .
size: .

DNA: TGTGCCAGCAGTTACGGGATTGGGAGAACAGCAAATCAGCCCCAGCATTTT
CDR3: CASSYGIGRTANQPQHF
V: TRBV6-6
J: TRBJ1-5
D: .
size: .

DNA: TGTGCCTCGAAAGGAGGGATTAGCGGGGAGCCCCAGCATTTT
CDR3: CASKGGISGEPQHF
V: TRBV10-3
J: TRBJ1-5
D: .
size: many

DNA: TGTGCCAGCAGGTCTGGGACAGGGGATTTCGGAAACACCATATATTTT
CDR3: CASRSGTGDFGNTIYF
V: TRBV7-2
J: TRBJ1-3
D: TRBD1
size: .

DNA: TGTGCCAGCAGCCAATCCCCGAAAACATTTAGCGCAACTAATGAAAAACTGTTTTTT
CDR3: CASSQSPKTFSATNEKLFF
V: TRBV14
J: TRBJ1-4
D: .
size: many

DNA: TGTGCCAGCAGCCACACGACCCTCGGGAAGGGGGCGGGCACTGAAGCTTTCTTT
CDR3: CASSHTTLGKGAGTEAFF
V: TRBV7-2
J: TRBJ1-1
D: TRBD1
size: .

DNA: TGTGCCAGCGCCGCCCAGGGTTCAGGCGAAAAACTGTTTTTT
CDR3: CASAAQGSGEKLFF
V: TRBV2
J: TRBJ1-4
D: .
size: .

DNA: TGTGCCACCAGCGCCCAGGGAGGGGGGGGAACAACTAATGAAAAACTGTTTTTT
CDR3: CATSAQGGGGTTNEKLFF
V: TRBV15
J: TRBJ1-4
D: .
size: many

DNA: TGCAGTGCTAGAGATGAGAGGGGGGGTTACAATGAAAAACTGTTTTTT
CDR3: CSARDERGGYNEKLFF
V: TRBV20-1
J: TRBJ1-4
D: .
size: many

DNA: TGTGCCAGCGAGATAGGGGGATTCGGGGAGCTGTTTTTT
CDR3: CASEIGGFGELFF
V: TRBV11-2
J: TRBJ2-2
D: .
size: few

DNA: TGTGTCAGCAGCCTAACGCTATCCTACGAGCAGTACTTC
CDR3: CVSSLTLSYEQYF
V: TRBV7-4
J: TRBJ2-7
D: .
size: .

DNA: TGCGCCAGCACACCTTCGGACCCTGGGGAAAAACTGTTTTTT
CDR3: CASTPSDPGEKLFF
V: TRBV5-1
J: TRBJ1-4
D: .
size: .

DNA: TGCAGTGTGGTCAGGGGCGATCAGCCCCAGCATTTT
CDR3: CSVVRGDQPQHF
V: TRBV20-1
J: TRBJ1-5
D: .
size: many

DNA: TGTGCCAGCAGCTTAGGGTTCAGGGCGTACGAGCAGTACTTC
CDR3: CASSLGFRAYEQYF
V: TRBV11-2
J: TRBJ2-7
D: .
size: .

DNA: TGTGCCAGCAGTGAGGGATCCAGAGCTTTCTTT
CDR3: CASSEGSRAFF
V: TRBV2
J: TRBJ1-1
D: .
size: many

DNA: TGTGCCAGCAGCTCCCAAACAGAGAAAGAGACCCAGTACTTC
CDR3: CASSSQTEKETQYF
V: TRBV9
J: TRBJ2-5
D: .
size: many

DNA: TGTGCCAGTAGCCCAGGGAGCTCCTATAATTCACCCCTCCACTTT
CDR3: CASSPGSSYNSPLHF
V: TRBV27
J: TRBJ1-6
D: .
size: many

DNA: TGTGCCAGCAGTTCAACAGGACGGAAAGACACTAATGAAAAACTGTTTTTT
CDR3: CASSSTGRKDTNEKLFF
V: TRBV7-9
J: TRBJ1-4
D: .
size: once

DNA: TGTGCCAGCATCAGGAACACTGAAGCTTTCTTT
CDR3: CASIRNTEAFF
V: TRBV25-1
J: TRBJ1-1
D: .
size: many

DNA: TGCGCCAGCAGCCCAAGACAAACTGGGGCCAACGTCCTGACTTTC
CDR3: CASSPRQTGANVLTF
V: TRBV4-3
J: TRBJ2-6
D: .
size: many

DNA: TGTGCCAGCTGGGGGACAGGAAATGAAAAACTGTTTTTT
CDR3: CASWGTGNEKLFF
V: TRBV6-1
J: TRBJ1-4
D: TRBD1
size: .

DNA: TGTGCCAGTAGTATAGCAAGCGGCGCCTACGAGCAGTACTTC
CDR3: CASSIASGAYEQYF
V: TRBV19
J: TRBJ2-7
D: .
size: .

DNA: TGTGCCCGACCTCCCTTGAACACCGGGGAGCTGTTTTTT
CDR3: CARPPLNTGELFF
V: TRBV10-3
J: TRBJ2-2
D: .
size: .

DNA: TGTGCCAGCAGCCTCCAACCAGCGGGAGTCGCCGGGGAGCTGTTTTTT
CDR3: CASSLQPAGVAGELFF
V: TRBV12-3/TRBV12-4
J: TRBJ2-2
D: TRBD2
size: .

DNA: TGCAGCGTTGTAGGTTTAGCGGGCTCCTACGAGCAGTACTTC
CDR3: CSVVGLAGSYEQYF
V: TRBV29-1
J: TRBJ2-7
D: TRBD2
size: many

DNA: TGTGCCGGCAGCAGTGGGACTAGCCAAAAACAGTACTTC
CDR3: CAGSSGTSQKQYF
V: TRBV28
J: TRBJ2-7
D: TRBD2
size: .

DNA: TGTGCCAGCAGCAGATTAGGACAGGGTGTTTCACCCCTCCACTTT
CDR3: CASSRLGQGVSPLHF
V: TRBV7-9
J: TRBJ1-6
D: TRBD1
size: .

DNA: TGCGCCAGCAGCGACCCGGGACAGGGTTCACCCCTCCACTTT
CDR3: CASSDPGQGSPLHF
V: TRBV5-1
J: TRBJ1-6
D: TRBD1
size: once

DNA: TGTGCCAGTAGTATAGTTTGGGGTCACGGTCAGCCCCAGCATTTT
CDR3: CASSIVWGHGQPQHF
V: TRBV19
J: TRBJ1-5
D: .
size: many

DNA: TGTGCCAGTCGCACCGCCGATCAGCCCCAGCATTTT
CDR3: CASRTADQPQHF
V: TRBV19
J: TRBJ1-5
D: .
size: many

DNA: TGCGCCAGCAGCCAAGATAAGTACGAGCAGTACTTC
CDR3: CASSQDKYEQYF
V: TRBV4-3
J: TRBJ2-7
D: .
size: .

DNA: TGTGCCAGCAGTTTTCTCGGTGGACACTATGGCTACACCTTC
CDR3: CASSFLGGHYGYTF
V: TRBV12-3/TRBV12-4
J: TRBJ1-2
D: .
size: .